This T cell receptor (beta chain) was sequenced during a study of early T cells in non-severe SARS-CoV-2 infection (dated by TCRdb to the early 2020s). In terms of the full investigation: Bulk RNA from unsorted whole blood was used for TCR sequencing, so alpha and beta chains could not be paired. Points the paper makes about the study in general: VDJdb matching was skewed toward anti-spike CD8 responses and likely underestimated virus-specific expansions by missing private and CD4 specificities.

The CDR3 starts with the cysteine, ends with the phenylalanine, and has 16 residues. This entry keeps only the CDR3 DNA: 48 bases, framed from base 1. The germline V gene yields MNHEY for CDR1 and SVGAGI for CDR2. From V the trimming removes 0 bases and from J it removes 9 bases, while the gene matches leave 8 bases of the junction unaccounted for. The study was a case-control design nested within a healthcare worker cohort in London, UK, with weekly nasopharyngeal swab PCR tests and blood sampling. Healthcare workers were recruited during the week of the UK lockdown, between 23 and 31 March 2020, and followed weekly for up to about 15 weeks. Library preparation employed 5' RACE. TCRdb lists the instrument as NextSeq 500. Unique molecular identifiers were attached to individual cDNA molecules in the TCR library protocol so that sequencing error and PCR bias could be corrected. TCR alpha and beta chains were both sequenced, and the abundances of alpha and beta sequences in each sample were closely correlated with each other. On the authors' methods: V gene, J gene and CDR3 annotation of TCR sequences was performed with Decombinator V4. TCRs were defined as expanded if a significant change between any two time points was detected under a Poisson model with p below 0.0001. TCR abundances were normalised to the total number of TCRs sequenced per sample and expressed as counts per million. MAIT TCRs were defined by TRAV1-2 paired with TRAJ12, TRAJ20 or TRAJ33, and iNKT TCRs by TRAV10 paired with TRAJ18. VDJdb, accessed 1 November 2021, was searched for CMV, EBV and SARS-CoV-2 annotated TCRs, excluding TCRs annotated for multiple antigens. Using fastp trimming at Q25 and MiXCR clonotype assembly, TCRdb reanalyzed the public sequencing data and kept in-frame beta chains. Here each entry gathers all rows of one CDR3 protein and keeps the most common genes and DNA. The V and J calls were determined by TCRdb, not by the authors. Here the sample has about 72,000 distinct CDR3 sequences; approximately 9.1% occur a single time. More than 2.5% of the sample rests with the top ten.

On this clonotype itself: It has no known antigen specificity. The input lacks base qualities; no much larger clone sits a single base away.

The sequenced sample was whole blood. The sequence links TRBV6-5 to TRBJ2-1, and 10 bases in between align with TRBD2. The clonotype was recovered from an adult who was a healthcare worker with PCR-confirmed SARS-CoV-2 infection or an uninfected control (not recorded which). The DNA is TGTGCCAGCAGTTACTCTGGAACTAGCGGGATAGGTGAGCAGTTCTTC. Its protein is CASSYSGTSGIGEQFF.